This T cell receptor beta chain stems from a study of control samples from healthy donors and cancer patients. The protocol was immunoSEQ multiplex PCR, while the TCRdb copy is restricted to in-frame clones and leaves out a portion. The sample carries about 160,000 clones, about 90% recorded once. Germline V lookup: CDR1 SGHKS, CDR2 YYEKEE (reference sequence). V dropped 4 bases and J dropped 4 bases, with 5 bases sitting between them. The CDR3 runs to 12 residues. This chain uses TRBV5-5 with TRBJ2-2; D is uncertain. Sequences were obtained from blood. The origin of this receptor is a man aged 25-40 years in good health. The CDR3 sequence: CASSPSTGELFF. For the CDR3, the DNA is TGTGCCAGCAGCCCAAGCACCGGGGAGCTGTTTTTT.